This TCR beta chain originates from a study of cytomegalovirus exposure and HLA in healthy donors (dated by TCRdb to about 2017). Background on the whole study: In an earlier analysis of under 600 of the donors, 276 Gb of sequence data and some 100 million unique TCR beta sequences from about 179 million T cells were reported. Roughly 300 gigabases of sequencing data and 80 million or so unique TCR sequences were included in an early release covering 550 to 800 HLA-typed donors. Among the roughly 400 genotyped donors, about 85% belonged to the genetic ancestry cluster associated with self-reported Caucasian donors. The study was designed to test whether signatures of past pathogen exposure could be identified by cataloging public T cell receptors. Using immunosequencing, the study profiled T cell repertoires from fewer than 850 subjects and related those repertoires to cytomegalovirus serostatus. Along with the roughly 700-subject first cohort, a separate validation cohort of around 120 different subjects was used. To predict cytomegalovirus infection status, the study brought together high-throughput TCR immunosequencing, statistical association of individual TCRs with disease status, and machine learning. To study patterns of TCR occurrence, a later analysis re-analyzed previously published TCR beta repertoires from around 660 donors and added high-resolution HLA genotyping. Rather than drawing on any new phenotypic data, the later analysis identified candidate immune exposures from TCR beta sequences and the way those sequences occurred across donors. An earlier analysis of about 620 of the donors applied high-throughput TCR beta sequencing to assess whether each TCR beta V gene segment acted as functional or pseudogenic. Donor age, sex, ethnicity and CMV serostatus were collected together with the repertoire data. A later genetic analysis used genome-wide SNP genotypes for about 55% of the 666 donors, treating that subset as a discovery cohort. Every discovery cohort repertoire had been produced on one sequencing platform. Class I and class II HLA loci were covered by the typing at four-digit resolution. The number of donors typed differed by locus, with about 629-640 for A, B, C, DRB1 and DQB1, approximately 500 for DQA1, some 570 for DPA1, and roughly 450 for DPB1. Roughly five DR-DQ haplotypes were handled as single units for association and clustering, since linkage in the cohort was strong. Across approximately 400 genotyped donors of the cohort, an average of approximately 240,000 unique TCR beta nucleotide sequences per donor were sequenced, and about a sixth of those sequences were non-productive. Findings and caveats that apply to the study as a whole: According to a later genetic analysis, donors in an Asian-associated ancestry cluster had fewer N-insertions in productive TCRs than the approximately 670-donor mean. In this cohort, only TCR beta chains were sequenced, and detectable features were limited by the absence of alpha or paired-chain data. A later analysis reported that several top co-occurrence clusters appeared linked to parvovirus B19, influenza, CMV and Epstein-Barr virus. A later analysis found that most CMV-associated TCR beta chains appeared HLA-restricted, with HLA associations seemingly driven largely by CMV exposure. A further reported finding was that TCR beta sequences accurately predicted the HLA-A and HLA-B alleles for most subjects in the first cohort. An association between a missense DCLRE1C variant and V-gene and J-gene trimming of TCR beta chains was found in a later genetic analysis and replicated in an independent cohort. A later analysis found that TCR association rates varied across HLA loci, with DRB1 alleles showing the most associated TCRs and HLA-C alleles the fewest. A few of the identified cytomegalovirus-associated TCR beta chains were confirmed in vitro to be specific for cytomegalovirus antigens. A cluster of highly shared sequence variants was judged likely to represent a technical artifact of the sequencing pipeline. While some public TCRs were present in many individuals, most TCR sequences turned up only very rarely across donors. Assigning TCR associations to individual alleles was difficult when HLA alleles, especially DR and DQ, strongly co-occurred. At a false discovery rate of 0.05, a later analysis linked 16,951 TCR beta sequences to specific HLA alleles. Because some donors lacked HLA typing at each locus, the association tests relied only on the typed subset. Fewer than 20 rarely observed V segments, including chromosome 9 orphons, were excluded from the earlier analysis of approximately 500 of the donors because counts were too low. The study gave a list of under 200 TCR beta chains associated with cytomegalovirus. The classifier was reported to diagnose cytomegalovirus status with high specificity and sensitivity in both the original cohort and the validation cohort. In an earlier analysis of around 600 of the donors, most TCR beta V segments were observed in productive rearrangements about 90% or about 30% of the time, broadly matching IMGT annotations. Roughly uniform sequencing depth across donors was assumed in presence/absence analyses, although this assumption may not hold. Correlated functional status among segregating V segments might be attributable to linkage disequilibrium, but an unknown experimental factor could not be ruled out. Immune exposure information for the cohort was limited to CMV serostatus. In a later analysis, HLA-associated TCR beta chains were found to be more clonally expanded and to have lower generation probabilities than equally common non-associated chains. The authors suggested that the approach could potentially be generalized to other disease states and immunological phenotypes.

The library relied on the immunoSEQ multiplex PCR assay. A mixture of 60 forward primers for TCR Vbeta segments and 13 reverse primers for TCR Jbeta segments was used in the multiplex PCR. A multiplex PCR assay on genomic DNA amplified the CDR3 region of rearranged TCR beta genes. The Illumina HiSeq System was used to sequence the amplified TCR beta libraries as 87-base-pair reads. The authors processed their data as follows. In a later analysis, tens of millions of unique TCR beta chains were counted across the 666 repertoires, and roughly 11 million of these chains were shared by at least two donors. A nearest-neighbor algorithm error-corrected the raw reads and collapsed the reads into unique sequences, merging closely related sequences to remove PCR and sequencing errors. To assign V, D and J gene segments, CDR3 sequences were aligned to IMGT reference sequences. For a sequence to be retained, a match of at least six nucleotides to both a V gene segment and a J gene segment was required. Rearrangements were called productive when the CDR3 lacked stop codons and stayed in frame with V and J; all others were non-productive. CDR3 was defined by IMGT convention, running from the second conserved V-encoded cysteine to the conserved J-encoded phenylalanine. Sequences without an unambiguous match to a single V gene segment were excluded from the earlier analysis of about 630 of the donors. In an earlier analysis of some 590 of the donors, V segments were called functional above 56.7% productive rearrangements and were called segregating when the between-donor standard deviation exceeded 5%. A statistical classification framework was built to diagnose cytomegalovirus status from the catalog of TCR beta chain sequences. In a later analysis, TCR nucleotide sequences were compared against IMGT/GENE-DB human TR gene sequences so that V and J genes could be assigned. The TCRdist pipeline was used in a later analysis to assign CDR3 sequences and most-parsimonious VDJ recombination scenarios. In a later analysis, each TCR beta chain was defined by its CDR3 amino acid sequence together with its V-gene family, and reads without a unique V-gene family were excluded. As a way to deal with suspected cross-contamination and a sequencing artifact, a later analysis dropped approximately 570 nucleotide sequences that were highly shared and had low generation probability. For each public chain, a later analysis derived a clonal expansion index from normalized ranks of inferred template counts within each repertoire. Generation probabilities in a later analysis came from a VDJ recombination model fitted to out-of-frame rearrangements, and those results were checked against IGoR. In a later analysis, hypergeometric tests were used to score TCR-TCR, TCR-HLA and TCR-CMV co-occurrence, with a repertoire-size bias correction applied to TCR pairs. In a later analysis, false discovery rates were estimated by permuting HLA or CMV assignments 20 times. In a later analysis, co-occurring TCRs were grouped with DBSCAN, and TCRdist sequence similarity was added when clustering was performed within HLA-allele-positive subsets. For co-occurrence clustering, repertoires with fewer than 30,000 or more than 120,000 public chains were excluded, along with five repertoires with anomalous nucleotide sharing. TCRdb took over this immuneACCESS table, retaining in-frame rearrangements with V and J assigned. Such tables are incomplete; in checked studies, under half of the missing clones stem from an unresolved V gene, and the remainder is unexplained. The D gene and trimming were derived from the DNA, and the V and J assignments and clone size from that table. The sample records 130,000 to 150,000 clones, around 79% of which are singletons. The ten largest clones add up to 8.8% of the sample.

The cohort was made up of approximately 670 healthy bone marrow donors. Cohort members were all nominally healthy when sampled, although unrecorded immune exposures were likely present. The donor was CMV seropositive and belonged to the group of more than 250 seropositive cohort members. Each donor provided a peripheral blood sample, and peripheral blood mononuclear cells were used for TCR beta sequencing. Genomic DNA was extracted from the blood cell samples with the Qiagen DNeasy Blood Extraction Kit. Notes on this clone: Its recognized antigen is unknown. No base-level quality is on record; no much larger clone is a single base apart.

The receptor was isolated from a woman aged 45-59 years in good health and CMV-seropositive. Sequencing input: PBMCs.

CDR3 loop: CASSLGQTDGYTF. The nucleotide sequence reads TGCGCCAGCAGCTTGGGACAGACGGATGGCTACACCTTC. The V and J genes are TRBV5-1 and TRBJ1-2; a tentative D match to TRBD1 spans 5 bases. V is shortened by 0 bases, J by 6 bases, and the region joining them spans 9 bases. CDR1 SGHRS and CDR2 YFSETQ were looked up in the germline V gene. The CDR3 contains 13 residues, cysteine and phenylalanine counted. The CDR3 DNA has 39 bases and is translated from base 1.